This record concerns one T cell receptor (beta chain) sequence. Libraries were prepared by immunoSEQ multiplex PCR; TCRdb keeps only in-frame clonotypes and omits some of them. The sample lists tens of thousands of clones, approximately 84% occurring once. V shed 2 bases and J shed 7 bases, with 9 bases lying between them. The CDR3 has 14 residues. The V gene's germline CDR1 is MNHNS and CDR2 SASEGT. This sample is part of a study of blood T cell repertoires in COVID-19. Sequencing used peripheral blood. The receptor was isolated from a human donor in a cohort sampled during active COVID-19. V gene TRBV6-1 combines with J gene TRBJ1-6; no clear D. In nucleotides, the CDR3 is TGTGCCAGCAGTGAACTCCCGGTAAATTCACCCCTCCACTTT. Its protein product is CASSELPVNSPLHF.